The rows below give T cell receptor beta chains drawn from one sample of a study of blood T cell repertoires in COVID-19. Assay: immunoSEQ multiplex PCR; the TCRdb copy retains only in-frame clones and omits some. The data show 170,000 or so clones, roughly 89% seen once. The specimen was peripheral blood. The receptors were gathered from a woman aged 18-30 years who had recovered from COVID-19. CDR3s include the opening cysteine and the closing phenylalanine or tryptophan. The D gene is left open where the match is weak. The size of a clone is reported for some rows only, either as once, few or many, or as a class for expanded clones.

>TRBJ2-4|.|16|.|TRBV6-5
TGTGCCAGCAGTTTTTCCCCCACTGCTAGTCGGAACATTCAGTACTTC
CASSFSPTASRNIQYF
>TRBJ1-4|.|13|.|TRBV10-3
TGTGCCACCAAGACAACAACTAATGAAAAACTGTTTTTT
CATKTTTNEKLFF
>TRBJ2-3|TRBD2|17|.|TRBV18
TGTGCCAGCTCACCGGGACTAGCGGGAGCCACTACAGATACGCAGTATTTT
CASSPGLAGATTDTQYF
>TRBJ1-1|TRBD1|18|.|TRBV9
TGTGCCAGCAGCCCCCTATCCCGAGGGACAGGGGGGGACACTGAAGCTTTCTTT
CASSPLSRGTGGDTEAFF
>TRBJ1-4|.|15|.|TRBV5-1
TGCGCCAGCAGCCTGGACGGTACTAGGGATGAAAAACTGTTTTTT
CASSLDGTRDEKLFF
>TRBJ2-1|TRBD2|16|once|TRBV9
TGTGCCAGCCGCCCCCCGACGGGAGGGTTAGCGGATGAGCAGTTCTTC
CASRPPTGGLADEQFF
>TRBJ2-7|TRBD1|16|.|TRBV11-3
TGTGCCAGCAGCTCTAGTTGGGGGACAGACCCCGACGAGCAGTACTTC
CASSSSWGTDPDEQYF
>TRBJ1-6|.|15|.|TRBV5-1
TGCGCCAGCAGCTTGGGCGGGGGTTTTTTTGCCCCCCTCCACTTT
CASSLGGGFFAPLHF
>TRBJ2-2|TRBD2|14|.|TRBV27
TGTGCCAGCGGCGGACTAGCGTGGCCCGGGGAGCTGTTTTTT
CASGGLAWPGELFF
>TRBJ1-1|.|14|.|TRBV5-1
TGCGCCAGCAGCTTGGCCGAAGCGAACACTGAAGCTTTCTTT
CASSLAEANTEAFF
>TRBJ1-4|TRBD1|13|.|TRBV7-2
TGTGCCAGCAGCTTAGAGGGGGACAGCAAACTGTTTTTT
CASSLEGDSKLFF
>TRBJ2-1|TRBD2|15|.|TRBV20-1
TGCAGTGCTAGTGTTCCAGCGGGAGGCTTTAGTGAGCAGTTCTTC
CSASVPAGGFSEQFF
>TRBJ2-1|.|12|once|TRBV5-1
TGCGCCAGCATGTACGGGAACAATGAGCAGTTCTTC
CASMYGNNEQFF
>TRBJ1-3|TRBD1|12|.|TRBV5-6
TGTGCCAGCAGCTCGTACAGGGGCACCATATATTTT
CASSSYRGTIYF
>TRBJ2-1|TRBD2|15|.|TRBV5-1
TGCGCCAGCAGCTTGACTAGCGGGGGGGTAAATGAGCAGTTCTTC
CASSLTSGGVNEQFF
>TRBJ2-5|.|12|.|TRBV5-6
TGTGCCAGCAGCTTCTACAGGGAGACCCAGTACTTC
CASSFYRETQYF
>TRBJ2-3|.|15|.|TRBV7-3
TGTGCCAGCAGCTGGACGGGACAACCCACAGATACGCAGTATTTT
CASSWTGQPTDTQYF